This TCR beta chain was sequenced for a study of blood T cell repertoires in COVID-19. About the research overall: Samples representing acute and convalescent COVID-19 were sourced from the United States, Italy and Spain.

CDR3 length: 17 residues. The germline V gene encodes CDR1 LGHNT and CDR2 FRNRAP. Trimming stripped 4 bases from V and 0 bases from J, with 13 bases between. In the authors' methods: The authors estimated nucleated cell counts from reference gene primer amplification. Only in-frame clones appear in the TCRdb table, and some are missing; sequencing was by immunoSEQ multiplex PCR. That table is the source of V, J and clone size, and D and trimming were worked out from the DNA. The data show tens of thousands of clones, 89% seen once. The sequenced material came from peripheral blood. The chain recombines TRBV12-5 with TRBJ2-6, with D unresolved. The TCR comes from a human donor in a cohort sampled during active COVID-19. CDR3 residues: CASGSPSLRSGANVLTF. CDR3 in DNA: TGTGCTAGTGGTTCCCCCTCGCTGCGCTCTGGGGCCAACGTCCTGACTTTC.